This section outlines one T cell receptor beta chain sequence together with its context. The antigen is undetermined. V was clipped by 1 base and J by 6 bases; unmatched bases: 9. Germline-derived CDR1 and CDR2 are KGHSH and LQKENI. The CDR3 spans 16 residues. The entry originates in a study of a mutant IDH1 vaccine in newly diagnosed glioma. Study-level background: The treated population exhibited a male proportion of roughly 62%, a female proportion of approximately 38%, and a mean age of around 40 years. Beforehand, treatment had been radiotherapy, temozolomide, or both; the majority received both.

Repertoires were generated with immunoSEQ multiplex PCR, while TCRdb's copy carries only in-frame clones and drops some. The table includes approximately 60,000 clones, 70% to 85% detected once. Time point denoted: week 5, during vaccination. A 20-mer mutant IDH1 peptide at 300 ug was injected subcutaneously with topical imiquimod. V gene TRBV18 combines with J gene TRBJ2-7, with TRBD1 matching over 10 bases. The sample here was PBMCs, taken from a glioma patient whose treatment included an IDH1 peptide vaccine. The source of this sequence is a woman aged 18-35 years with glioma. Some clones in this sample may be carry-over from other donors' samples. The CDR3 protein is CASSPLRGQGVGEQYF. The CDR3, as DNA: TGTGCCAGCTCACCACTCCGAGGACAGGGGGTAGGCGAGCAGTACTTC.